The rows below give T cell receptor beta chains drawn from one sample of a study of T cell clusters in autoimmune cytopenias. For each CDR3 protein, TCRdb gives one entry from its re-call of the multiplex PCR reads, without DNA. This table holds just over 3,500 distinct CDR3 sequences. The sample consisted of peripheral blood. These receptors were obtained from a human donor with an autoimmune cytopenia or autoimmune hepatitis (not recorded which). The CDR3 runs from the conserved cysteine through the conserved F or W. The order of the fields is clone size, V gene, J gene, CDR3 protein. Clone size, where shown, is once, few, many, or a class for clones that have expanded.

>medium-sized|TRBV6-4|TRBJ2-3
CASSEGKPDTQYF
>medium-sized|TRBV6-2/TRBV6-3|TRBJ1-2
CASTPDKTYGYTF
>medium-sized|TRBV30|TRBJ1-1
CAWTSTGYTEAFF
>medium-sized|TRBV6-5|TRBJ2-5
CASVPSGGSQETQYF
>medium-sized|TRBV29-1|TRBJ2-5
CSVEGGTGGGETQYF
>medium-sized|TRBV6-1|TRBJ2-1
CASRGWLEGDEQFF
>medium-sized|TRBV6-5|TRBJ1-2
CASSEAAGTDVNYGYTF
>.|TRBV20-1|TRBJ2-1
CSATGQGANEQFF
>.|TRBV4-3|TRBJ1-4
CASSQVGGRGHEKLFF
>medium-sized|TRBV29-1|TRBJ2-7
CSVYQDSYEQYF
>.|TRBV12-3/TRBV12-4|TRBJ2-6
CASRHLGSGANVLTF
>medium-sized|TRBV24-1|TRBJ2-1
CATRVSSGFNEQFF
>.|TRBV12-3/TRBV12-4|TRBJ1-4
CASSQGRGVGEKLFF
>.|TRBV20-1|TRBJ2-5
CSATEGLSPKETQYF
>medium-sized|TRBV6-5|TRBJ2-5
CASSGSGGAKTQYF
>.|TRBV6-4|TRBJ2-1
CASSDSMGGTAEQFF
>medium-sized|TRBV5-6|TRBJ2-7
CASSSAGQRIEQYF
>medium-sized|TRBV6-5|TRBJ2-3
CASRTTGQGTDTQYF
>medium-sized|TRBV6-5|TRBJ2-3
CASGRDDSTDTQYF
>.|TRBV5-4|TRBJ2-1
CASSILAGSYNEQFF
>medium-sized|TRBV29-1|TRBJ2-7
CSVVLRVGEQYF
>medium-sized|TRBV15|TRBJ1-5
CATSGPTASNQPQHF
>medium-sized|TRBV30|TRBJ2-7
CAWSVGGPYEQYF
>hyperexpanded|TRBV27|TRBJ2-2
CASNLAGENTGELFF